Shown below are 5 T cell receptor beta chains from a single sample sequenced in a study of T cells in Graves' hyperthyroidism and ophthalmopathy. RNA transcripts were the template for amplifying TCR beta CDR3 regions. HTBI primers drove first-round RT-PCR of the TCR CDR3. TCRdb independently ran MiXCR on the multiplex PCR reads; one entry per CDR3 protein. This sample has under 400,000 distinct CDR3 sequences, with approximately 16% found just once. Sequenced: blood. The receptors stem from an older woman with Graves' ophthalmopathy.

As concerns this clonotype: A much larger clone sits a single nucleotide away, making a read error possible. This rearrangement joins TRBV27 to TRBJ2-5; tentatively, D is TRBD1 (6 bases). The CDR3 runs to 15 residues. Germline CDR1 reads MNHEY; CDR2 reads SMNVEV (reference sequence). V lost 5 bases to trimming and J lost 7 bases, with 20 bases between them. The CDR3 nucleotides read TGTGCCAGCAGTCCACGGACAGCCATCCGGGGGACCCAGTACTTC. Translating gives CASSPRTAIRGTQYF.

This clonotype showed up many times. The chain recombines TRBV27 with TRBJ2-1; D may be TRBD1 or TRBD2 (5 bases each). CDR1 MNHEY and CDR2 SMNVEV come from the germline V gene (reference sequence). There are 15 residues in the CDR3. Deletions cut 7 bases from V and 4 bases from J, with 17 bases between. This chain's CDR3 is CASNFRDGAYNEQFF. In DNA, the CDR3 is TGTGCCAGCAACTTCCGGGACGGAGCATACAATGAGCAGTTCTTC.

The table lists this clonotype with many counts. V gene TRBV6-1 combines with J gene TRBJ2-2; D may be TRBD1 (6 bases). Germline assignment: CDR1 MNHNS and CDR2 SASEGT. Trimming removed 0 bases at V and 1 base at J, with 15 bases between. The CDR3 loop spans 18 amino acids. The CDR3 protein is CASSEALVWGQNTGELFF. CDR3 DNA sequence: TGTGCCAGCAGTGAAGCGCTAGTTTGGGGACAGAACACCGGGGAGCTGTTTTTT.

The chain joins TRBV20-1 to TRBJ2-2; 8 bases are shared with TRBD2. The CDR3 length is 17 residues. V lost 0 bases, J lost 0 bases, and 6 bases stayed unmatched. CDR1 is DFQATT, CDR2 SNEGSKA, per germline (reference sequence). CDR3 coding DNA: TGCAGTGCTAGAGAGACTAGCGCTTACGCGAACACCGGGGAGCTGTTTTTT. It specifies CSARETSAYANTGELFF.

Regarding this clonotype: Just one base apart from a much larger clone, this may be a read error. The chain's CDR3 is CASSKAGLERPQHF. In nucleotides, the CDR3 is TGTGCCAGCAGTAAGGCGGGCCTCGAGAGACCCCAGCATTTT. The chain combines TRBV28 with TRBJ1-5; no definite D call. In germline, CDR1 is MDHEN, CDR2 SYDVKM. V was cut by 5 bases and J by 10 bases, with 18 bases left in between. The CDR3 is made up of 14 amino acids.